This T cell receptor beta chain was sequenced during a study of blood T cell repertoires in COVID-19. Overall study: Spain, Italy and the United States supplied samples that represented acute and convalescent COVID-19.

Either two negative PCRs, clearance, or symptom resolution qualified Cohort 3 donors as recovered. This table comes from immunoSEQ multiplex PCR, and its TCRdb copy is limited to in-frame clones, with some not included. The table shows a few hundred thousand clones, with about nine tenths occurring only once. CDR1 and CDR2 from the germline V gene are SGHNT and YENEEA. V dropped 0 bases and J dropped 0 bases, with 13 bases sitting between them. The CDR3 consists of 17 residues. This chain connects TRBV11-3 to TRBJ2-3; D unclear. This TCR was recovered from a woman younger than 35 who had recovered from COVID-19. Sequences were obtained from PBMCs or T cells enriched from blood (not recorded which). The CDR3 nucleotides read TGTGCCAGCAGCTTAGAGGGCCCATCCATTAGCACAGATACGCAGTATTTT. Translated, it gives CASSLEGPSISTDTQYF.